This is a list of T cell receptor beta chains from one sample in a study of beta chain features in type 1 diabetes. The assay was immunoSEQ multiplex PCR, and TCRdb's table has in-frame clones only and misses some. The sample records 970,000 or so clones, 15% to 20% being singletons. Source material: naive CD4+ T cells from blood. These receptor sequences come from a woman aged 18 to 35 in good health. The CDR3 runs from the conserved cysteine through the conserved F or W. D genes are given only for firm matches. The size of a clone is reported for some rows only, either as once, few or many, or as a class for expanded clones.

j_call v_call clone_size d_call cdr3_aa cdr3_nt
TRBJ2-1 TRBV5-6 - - CASSPGGDRHNEQFF TGTGCCAGCAGCCCGGGGGGGGACAGGCACAATGAGCAGTTCTTC
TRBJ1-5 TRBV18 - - CASSPDSNQPQHF TGTGCCAGCTCACCGGATAGCAATCAGCCCCAGCATTTT
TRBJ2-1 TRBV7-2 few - CASSLDRSLQFF TGTGCCAGCAGCTTAGACAGGTCGTTACAGTTCTTC
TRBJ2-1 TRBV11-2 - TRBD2 CASSTGLAAYNEQFF TGTGCCAGCAGCACTGGACTAGCAGCATACAATGAGCAGTTCTTC
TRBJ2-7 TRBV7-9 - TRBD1 CASSIQGADEQYF TGTGCCAGCAGCATACAGGGGGCGGACGAGCAGTACTTC
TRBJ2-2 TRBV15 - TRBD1 CATSRGTGWVTGELFF TGTGCCACCAGCAGGGGGACAGGTTGGGTCACCGGGGAGCTGTTTTTT
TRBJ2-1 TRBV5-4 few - CASSLTRFSSSSYNEQFF TGTGCCAGCAGCTTGACGCGCTTTTCCTCCAGCTCCTACAATGAGCAGTTCTTC
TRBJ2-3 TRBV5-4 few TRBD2 CASSGGLVRDTQYF TGTGCCAGCAGCGGAGGACTAGTACGAGATACGCAGTATTTT
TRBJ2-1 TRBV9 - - CASSVREYSGAGNNEQFF TGTGCCAGCAGCGTGAGGGAGTACTCGGGAGCGGGCAACAATGAGCAGTTCTTC
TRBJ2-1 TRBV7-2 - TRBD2 CASSRTSGRYNEQFF TGTGCCAGCAGCAGGACTAGCGGAAGGTACAATGAGCAGTTCTTC
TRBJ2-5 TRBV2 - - CASSEWMGTQYF TGTGCCAGCAGTGAGTGGATGGGGACCCAGTACTTC
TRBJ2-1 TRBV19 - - CASRGLEYNEQFF TGTGCCAGTAGGGGATTAGAGTACAATGAGCAGTTCTTC
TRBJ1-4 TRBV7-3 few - CASRLGEKLFF TGTGCCAGCAGACTAGGCGAAAAACTGTTTTTT
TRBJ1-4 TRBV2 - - CASSEEGWGVANEKLFF TGTGCCAGCAGTGAGGAGGGCTGGGGGGTTGCTAATGAAAAACTGTTTTTT
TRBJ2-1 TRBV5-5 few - CASSLQSQGYNEQFF TGTGCCAGCAGCTTGCAGTCCCAAGGGTACAATGAGCAGTTCTTC
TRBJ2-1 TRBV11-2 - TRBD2 CASSRLAGGLSSYNEQFF TGTGCCAGCAGTAGACTAGCGGGAGGGCTTAGCTCCTACAATGAGCAGTTCTTC
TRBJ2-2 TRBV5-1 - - CASNPGQPSLTTNTGELFF TGCGCCAGCAACCCCGGACAACCGAGCCTAACAACGAACACCGGGGAGCTGTTTTTT
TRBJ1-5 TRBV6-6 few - CASRTGLNQPQHF TGTGCCAGCAGAACAGGACTCAATCAGCCCCAGCATTTT
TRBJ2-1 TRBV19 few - CASSIDLSSYNEQFF TGTGCCAGTAGTATAGATTTGAGCTCCTACAATGAGCAGTTCTTC
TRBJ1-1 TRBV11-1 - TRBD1 CASSLGQGGTEAFF TGTGCCAGCAGCTTAGGACAGGGTGGCACTGAAGCTTTCTTT
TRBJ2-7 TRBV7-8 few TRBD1 CASSLAPDRDVYEQYF TGTGCCAGCAGCTTAGCGCCGGACAGGGACGTCTACGAGCAGTACTTC
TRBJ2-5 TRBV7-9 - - CASSFLAPGETQYF TGTGCCAGCAGCTTCTTGGCGCCGGGAGAGACCCAGTACTTC
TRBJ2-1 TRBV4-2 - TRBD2 CASSQPLAGALNEQFF TGTGCCAGCAGCCAACCTCTTGCGGGAGCTCTCAATGAGCAGTTCTTC
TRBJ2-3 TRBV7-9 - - CASSSVRQYNTDTQYF TGTGCCAGCAGCTCCGTCCGTCAATACAACACAGATACGCAGTATTTT
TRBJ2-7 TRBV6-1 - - CASSGTTYEQYF TGTGCCAGCAGTGGAACCACCTACGAGCAGTACTTC
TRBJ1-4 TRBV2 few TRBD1 CASSETGRGEKLFF TGTGCCAGCAGTGAGACAGGGAGGGGTGAAAAACTGTTTTTT
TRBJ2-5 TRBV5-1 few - CASSLGNQETQYF TGCGCCAGCAGCTTGGGGAACCAAGAGACCCAGTACTTC
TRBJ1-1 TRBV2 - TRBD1 CASSESTGLNTEAFF TGTGCCAGCAGTGAATCGACAGGGCTGAACACTGAAGCTTTCTTT
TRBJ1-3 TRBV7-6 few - CASSSEYGSGNTIYF TGTGCCAGCAGCTCCGAATACGGCTCTGGAAACACCATATATTTT
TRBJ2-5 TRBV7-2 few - CASSTGHRETQYF TGTGCCAGCAGCACGGGACACAGAGAGACCCAGTACTTC
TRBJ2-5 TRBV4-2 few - CASSQAGVLETQYF TGTGCCAGCAGCCAAGCGGGAGTTCTCGAGACCCAGTACTTC
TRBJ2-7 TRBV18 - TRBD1 CASSPGTGNYEQYF TGTGCCAGCTCCCCCGGGACAGGGAACTACGAGCAGTACTTC
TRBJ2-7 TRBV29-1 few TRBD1 CSVGQGASPNYEQYF TGCAGCGTTGGTCAGGGGGCCAGTCCAAACTACGAGCAGTACTTC
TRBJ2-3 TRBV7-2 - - CASSLVQGDTDTQYF TGTGCCAGCAGCTTAGTGCAGGGCGACACAGATACGCAGTATTTT
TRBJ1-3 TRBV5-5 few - CASSLIGGSNTIYF TGTGCCAGCAGCTTGATCGGAGGCTCAAACACCATATATTTT
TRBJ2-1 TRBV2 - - CARGSSVVNNEQFF TGTGCCAGGGGATCTAGCGTGGTAAACAATGAGCAGTTCTTC
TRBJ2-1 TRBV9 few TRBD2 CASSVDTSGSRSYNEQFF TGTGCCAGCAGCGTAGACACTAGCGGGAGTCGCTCCTACAATGAGCAGTTCTTC
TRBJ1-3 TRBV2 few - CASSEASFGNTIYF TGTGCCAGCAGTGAGGCGTCTTTTGGAAACACCATATATTTT
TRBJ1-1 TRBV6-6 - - CAISGLGGIGTEAFF TGTGCCATCAGTGGTTTGGGAGGAATTGGCACTGAAGCTTTCTTT
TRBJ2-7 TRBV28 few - CASSSGYEQYF TGTGCCAGCAGTTCCGGCTACGAGCAGTACTTC
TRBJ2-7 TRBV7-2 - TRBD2 CASSPVGGGPYEQYF TGTGCCAGCAGTCCGGTGGGCGGGGGACCCTACGAGCAGTACTTC
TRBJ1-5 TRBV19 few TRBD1 CASSMGTGQRAQHF TGTGCCAGTAGTATGGGGACAGGCCAAAGGGCCCAGCATTTT
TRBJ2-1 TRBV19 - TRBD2 CASSLSGLAGASSYNEQFF TGTGCCAGTAGTCTTTCGGGACTAGCGGGAGCGTCCTCCTACAATGAGCAGTTCTTC
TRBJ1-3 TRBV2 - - CASSVDRNTIYF TGTGCCAGCAGTGTGGATCGAAACACCATATATTTT
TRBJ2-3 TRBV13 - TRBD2 CASSLEGVGGLARTDTQYF TGTGCCAGCAGCTTAGAGGGGGTAGGTGGACTAGCGCGCACAGATACGCAGTATTTT
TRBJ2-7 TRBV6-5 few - CASSYSAELSYEQYF TGTGCCAGCAGTTACTCTGCAGAGCTCTCCTACGAGCAGTACTTC